This TCR beta chain was sequenced in a study of blood T cell repertoires in COVID-19. Study in general: Samples representing acute and convalescent COVID-19 were sourced from the United States, Italy and Spain. T cells, B-cell-depleted T cells, or PBMCs supplied cDNA or gDNA.

V was pared by 0 bases and J by 6 bases, with 14 bases between. CDR1 LGHNA and CDR2 YNFKEQ come from the germline V gene. The CDR3 extends over 16 amino acids. Per the study methods: From reference gene primer amplification, estimates of nucleated cell counts were derived. Clones were sequenced by immunoSEQ multiplex PCR, and TCRdb holds only the in-frame ones, with some missing. That table supplies the V and J calls and clone size; D and trimming were determined from the DNA. The table shows hundreds of thousands of clones, with approximately 88% occurring only once. The genes are TRBV4-2 and TRBJ1-4, with D possibly matching TRBD1 (6 bases). The sequenced sample was peripheral blood. The TCR comes from a woman in her thirties who had recovered from COVID-19. This CDR3 is CASSQDVYRADEKLFF. DNA of the CDR3: TGTGCCAGCAGCCAAGATGTCTACAGGGCGGATGAAAAACTGTTTTTT.